Each of the 32 T cell receptor beta chains below was sequenced from the same sample in a study of identical twins. One entry per CDR3 protein, called by TCRdb with MiXCR from the 5' RACE reads. The repertoire has approximately 490,000 distinct CDR3 sequences, about 20% of them found once; the top ten carry 0.48%. These same data were also listed under a study on yellow fever vaccine responses in identical twins.

Specimen: CD4+ T cells sorted from blood. The receptors were sampled from a young woman in good health.

The V call is TRBV12-3 or TRBV12-4, the J call TRBJ2-5, with 8 bases aligning to TRBD2. V gave up 4 bases and J gave up 5 bases; unmatched junction bases: 6. This CDR3 is built from 14 residues. The CDR3: CASSSGGHTETQYF. The CDR3, as DNA: TGTGCCAGCAGTTCGGGGGGGCACACGGAGACCCAGTACTTC.

J is TRBJ2-1 and V is TRBV20-1, with 12 bases identical to TRBD2. The CDR3 is 17 residues long. In germline, CDR1 is DFQATT, CDR2 SNEGSKA (reference sequence). V shed 2 bases and J 0 bases; nucleotides not matched to a gene: 5. CDR3: CSARLAGGDSSYNEQFF. The CDR3 DNA reads as TGCAGTGCTAGACTAGCGGGAGGGGACTCCTCCTACAATGAGCAGTTCTTC.

The chain recombines TRBV29-1 with TRBJ1-1, with TRBD1 identical over 9 bases. There are 13 residues in the CDR3. Germline loops: CDR1 SQVTM, CDR2 ANQGSEA. The V segment lost 5 bases and the J segment 5 bases; nucleotides outside the gene matches: 6. The CDR3 loop reads CSVHRGQGTEAFF. As DNA, the CDR3 is TGCAGCGTTCACAGGGGGCAAGGAACTGAAGCTTTCTTT.

In this sample, this clonotype turned up once. The rearrangement links TRBV4-2 to TRBJ2-7, with D maybe TRBD2 (5 bases). The germline V gene encodes CDR1 LGHNA and CDR2 YNFKEQ. Trimming shortened V by 4 bases and J by 3 bases, and 22 bases separated the two germline ends. The CDR3 length is 17 residues. The CDR3 protein is CASSPLGLRDFGYEQYF. The CDR3 bases are TGTGCCAGCAGCCCCCTGGGCCTACGGGATTTCGGCTACGAGCAGTACTTC.

This clonotype was counted a few times. The chain carries TRBV29-1 and TRBJ2-3; 13 bases agree with TRBD2. The CDR3 loop spans 17 amino acids. The V gene's germline CDR1 is SQVTM and CDR2 ANQGSEA. V was pared by 0 bases and J by 4 bases, with 7 bases of the junction left unmatched. The DNA of the CDR3 is TGCAGCGTTGAAGAACCGGGAACTAGCGGGAGGGCAGATACGCAGTATTTT. Translated: CSVEEPGTSGRADTQYF.

The chain carries TRBV7-9 and TRBJ2-2; D ambiguous. Germline V lookup: CDR1 SEHNR, CDR2 FQNEAQ (reference sequence). The CDR3 is made up of 13 amino acids. Trimming left V 3 bases short and J 6 bases short, with 8 bases between. The CDR3 loop reads CASSFSESGELFF. Here the CDR3 DNA reads TGTGCCAGCAGCTTTTCAGAATCCGGGGAGCTGTTTTTT.

The chain uses TRBV5-1 and TRBJ2-6; D call uncertain. Germline assignment: CDR1 SGHRS and CDR2 YFSETQ. This CDR3 spans 14 amino acids. V lost 3 bases to trimming and J lost 0 bases, with 4 bases between them. The CDR3 loop is CASSSDSGANVLTF. The CDR3 bases are TGCGCCAGCAGCTCCGACTCTGGGGCCAACGTCCTGACTTTC.

This chain joins TRBV5-6 and TRBJ2-1; 8 nucleotides agree with TRBD2. The germline gives CDR1 SGHDT, CDR2 YYEEEE. The junction had 8 bases not matched to a gene; V was cut back by 4 bases and J by 8 bases. The CDR3 runs to 14 residues. The CDR3 bases are TGTGCCAGCAGCGCGGGACTAGGGGTCTATGAGCAGTTCTTC. Protein product: CASSAGLGVYEQFF. Based on the CDR3 plus reference TRBV5-6 and TRBJ2-1, the full variable domain is DAGVTQSPTHLIKTRGQQVTLRCSPKSGHDTVSWYQQALGQGPQFIFQYYEEEERQRGNFPDRFSGHQFPNYSSELNVNALLLGDSALYLCASSAGLGVYEQFFGPGTRLTVL.

The CDR3 here is CSAFGIASNEQFF. The CDR3 nucleotides are TGCAGTGCTTTTGGGATAGCAAGCAATGAGCAGTTCTTC. The V and J genes are TRBV20-1 and TRBJ2-1; D call uncertain. The CDR3 contains 13 residues. CDR1 and CDR2 from the germline V gene are DFQATT and SNEGSKA (reference sequence). V was cut by 5 bases and J by 6 bases, with 14 bases left in between.

DNA for the CDR3: TGTGCCAGCATCGGTGGGAGGACAGGTGAGCAGTACTTC. Translation: CASIGGRTGEQYF. The rearrangement joins TRBV25-1 to TRBJ2-7; TRBD1 is a possible D gene (7 bases). CDR3 size: 13 residues. In germline, CDR1 is MGHDK, CDR2 SYGVNS. Trimming left V 7 bases short and J 7 bases short, with 17 bases between.

This clonotype has ten or more counts. The V call is TRBV5-1, the J call TRBJ1-1, with 7 bases identical to TRBD1. Unmatched junction bases numbered 5, after V lost 3 bases and J lost 3 bases. The CDR3 length is 14 residues. Germline V lookup: CDR1 SGHRS, CDR2 YFSETQ. CDR3 region: CASSWGTADTEAFF. In DNA form, the CDR3 reads TGCGCCAGCAGCTGGGGGACAGCGGACACTGAAGCTTTCTTT.

V gene TRBV2 combines with J gene TRBJ2-1; D remains unclear. V gave up 4 bases and J gave up 2 bases, with 12 bases separating them. Germline V gene lookup returns CDR1 SNHLY and CDR2 FYNNEI. The CDR3 covers 15 residues. The CDR3 protein is CASSGGKTTYNEQFF. In DNA, the CDR3 is TGTGCCAGCAGTGGTGGCAAAACCACCTACAATGAGCAGTTCTTC.

This rearrangement joins TRBV12-3 or TRBV12-4 to TRBJ2-1; D is undetermined. This CDR3 spans 14 amino acids. V was clipped by 3 bases and J by 10 bases, with 16 bases between them. CDR3 amino acids: CASSFGQQPREQFF. CDR3 DNA sequence: TGTGCCAGCAGTTTCGGGCAGCAACCCCGGGAGCAGTTCTTC.

In its sample, this clonotype was seen a few times. The rearrangement joins TRBV4-1 to TRBJ2-1; D is undetermined. The V end was cut by 0 bases, the J end by 0 bases, with 15 bases between. This CDR3 has 18 residues. The germline CDR1 and CDR2 sequences are MGHRA and YSYEKL. The CDR3 nucleotides read TGCGCCAGCAGCCAAGATCCTCTGGGGTTAAGCTCCTACAATGAGCAGTTCTTC. Its protein is CASSQDPLGLSSYNEQFF.

This rearrangement joins TRBV5-1 to TRBJ2-2, with D possibly being TRBD1 or TRBD2 (6 bases each). V was pared by 4 bases and J by 5 bases, with 12 bases between. Germline V gives CDR1 SGHRS, CDR2 YFSETQ. The CDR3 totals 14 residues. The CDR3 DNA sequence: TGCGCCAGCAGCCCATGGAGGGGGACCGGGGAGCTGTTTTTT. Protein sequence: CASSPWRGTGELFF.

This clonotype was counted ten times or more. The chain combines TRBV7-9 with TRBJ2-3, with a tentative D call TRBD2 (5 bases). The CDR3 has 14 amino acids. V was shortened by 5 bases and J by 0 bases, with 9 bases between the two germline ends. CDR1 SEHNR and CDR2 FQNEAQ come from the germline V gene (reference sequence). The CDR3 DNA is TGTGCCAGCAGCACGAGGACTAGCACAGATACGCAGTATTTT. Its translation: CASSTRTSTDTQYF.

The rearrangement joins TRBV7-9 to TRBJ2-3; D gene uncertain. The CDR3 covers 14 residues. The V gene lost 4 bases and the J gene lost 3 bases, with 11 bases spanning the gap. Germline CDR1 SEHNR, CDR2 FQNEAQ (reference sequence). CDR3 DNA: TGTGCCAGCAGCTCCCGCCTGACGACAGATACGCAGTATTTT. It encodes CASSSRLTTDTQYF.

This sequence joins TRBV5-4 and TRBJ2-1; D possibly corresponds to TRBD1 (6 bases). In germline, CDR1 is SGHNT, CDR2 YYREEE (reference sequence). CDR3 length: 13 amino acids. Trimming took off 1 base at V and 8 bases at J, with 10 bases between the two ends. This chain's CDR3 is CASSLTGSHEQFF. CDR3 bases: TGTGCCAGCAGCTTGACAGGGTCCCATGAGCAGTTCTTC. Variable domain in full (rest from reference TRBV5-4 and TRBJ2-1): ETGVTQSPTHLIKTRGQQVTLRCSSQSGHNTVSWYQQALGQGPQFIFQYYREEENGRGNFPPRFSGLQFPNYSSELNVNALELDDSALYLCASSLTGSHEQFFGPGTRLTVL.

This clonotype was counted between two and nine times. V usage is TRBV12-3 or TRBV12-4 and J usage is TRBJ1-1; D call uncertain. Deletions cut 3 bases from V and 0 bases from J, with 8 bases between. The CDR3 loop spans 14 amino acids. The CDR3 DNA follows: TGTGCCAGCAGTTTCGCCGGGTTGAACACTGAAGCTTTCTTT. It is translated as CASSFAGLNTEAFF.

This clonotype came up many times. The J gene is TRBJ1-2, the V gene TRBV7-2, with 8 bases that match TRBD1. Unmatched junction bases numbered 10, after V lost 6 bases and J lost 4 bases. CDR1 SGHTA and CDR2 FQGNSA come from the germline V gene. This CDR3 has 15 residues. In DNA form, the CDR3 reads TGTGCCAGCAGTCCCGCAGGGGGCGCCGGCTATGGCTACACCTTC. It codes for CASSPAGGAGYGYTF.

This chain connects TRBV12-3 or TRBV12-4 to TRBJ1-5; TRBD1 matches at 8 bases. The ends lost 3 bases at V and 5 bases at J; junction bases unmatched: 3. CDR3 length: 14 amino acids. The CDR3 protein is CASSLGDRHQPQHF. CDR3 in DNA: TGTGCCAGCAGTTTGGGGGACAGGCATCAGCCCCAGCATTTT.

The chain carries TRBV20-1 and TRBJ1-2, with D unresolved. Trimming shortened V by 3 bases and J by 5 bases, and 4 bases separated the two germline ends. Germline V gene data show CDR1 as DFQATT and CDR2 as SNEGSKA (reference sequence). The CDR3 is 10 amino acids. The DNA for the CDR3 is TGCAGTGCTAGCTTTTATGGCTACACCTTC. It codes for CSASFYGYTF.

This clonotype appeared a few times. V usage is TRBV19 and J usage is TRBJ2-4; 10 bases match TRBD2. The CDR3 is made up of 16 amino acids. Trimming cost V 5 bases and J 1 base; bases outside gene matches: 5. Germline V gene data show CDR1 as LNHDA and CDR2 as SQIVND (reference sequence). The CDR3 sequence is CASSVGTSVAKNIQYF. The CDR3 DNA reads TGTGCCAGTAGTGTCGGGACTAGCGTTGCCAAAAACATTCAGTACTTC.

This clonotype has more than one count but fewer than ten. The chain joins TRBV12-3 or TRBV12-4 to TRBJ1-2; D not certain. V shed 3 bases and J shed 8 bases, with 10 bases lying between them. The CDR3 totals 12 residues. CDR3 coding DNA: TGTGCCAGCAGTTTGGAGCCCACGGGCTACACCTTC. This codes for CASSLEPTGYTF.

This clonotype came up a few times. The V gene is TRBV6-1, the J gene TRBJ2-4; TRBD1 or TRBD2 may be the D gene (5 bases each). Trimming took off 6 bases at V and 8 bases at J, with 17 bases between the two ends. From germline, CDR1 is MNHNS and CDR2 SASEGT. There are 14 residues in the CDR3. The CDR3 is CASSPLRGADIQYF. CDR3 DNA: TGTGCCAGCAGCCCCTTGAGGGGCGCAGACATTCAGTACTTC.

The gene calls are TRBV5-1 and TRBJ2-2, with D uncertain. Trimming shortened V by 3 bases and J by 8 bases, and 14 bases separated the two germline ends. CDR3 length: 14 amino acids. CDR1 and CDR2 (germline): SGHRS, YFSETQ. CDR3 DNA sequence: TGCGCCAGCAGCTCAGGCCATTCGCGAGGGGAGCTGTTTTTT. Amino acid sequence: CASSSGHSRGELFF. The complete variable domain, with remaining parts taken from reference TRBV5-1 and TRBJ2-2, reads KAGVTQTPRYLIKTRGQQVTLSCSPISGHRSVSWYQQTPGQGLQFLFEYFSETQRNKGNFPGRFSGRQFSNSRSEMNVSTLELGDSALYLCASSSGHSRGELFFGEGSRLTVL.

This chain joins TRBV7-9 and TRBJ2-1, with 12 bases fitting TRBD1. Germline V gives CDR1 SEHNR, CDR2 FQNEAQ (reference sequence). CDR3 length: 13 residues. V lost 3 bases, J lost 14 bases, and 5 bases stayed unmatched. The CDR3 bases are TGTGCCAGCAGCTTCTCCGGGACAGGGGGCGAGTTCTTC. It yields the protein CASSFSGTGGEFF.

The gene calls are TRBV4-1 and TRBJ1-5; 9 bases map to TRBD1. The J segment lost 1 base and the V segment lost 1 base, leaving 2 bases of the junction unmatched. The CDR3 length is 16 residues. Germline CDR1 is MGHRA and CDR2 is YSYEKL. CDR3 residues: CASSQATGGSNQPQHF. For the CDR3, the DNA is TGCGCCAGCAGCCAAGCGACAGGGGGAAGCAATCAGCCCCAGCATTTT.

The chain recombines TRBV6-4 with TRBJ2-2, with D perhaps being TRBD1 or TRBD2 (6 bases each). Germline V CDR1 and CDR2: MRHNA, SNTAGT. The CDR3 has 14 amino acids. The V gene lost 6 bases and the J gene lost 5 bases, with 13 bases spanning the gap. The DNA for the CDR3 is TGTGCCAGCAGAGCACAAGGGGGGACCGGGGAGCTGTTTTTT. The encoded protein is CASRAQGGTGELFF.

In its sample, this clonotype was seen once. The CDR3 DNA sequence: TGTGCCAGCAGTTACGTAGGCAGCTCCTACGAGCAGTACTTC. This encodes CASSYVGSSYEQYF. The rearrangement links TRBV6-5 to TRBJ2-7; D is ambiguous. The germline CDR1 and CDR2 sequences are MNHEY and SVGAGI. Trimming removed 2 bases at V and 0 bases at J, with 8 bases between. The CDR3 is 14 amino acids.

A few counts support this clonotype. The gene calls are TRBV6-5 and TRBJ2-3; D possibly corresponds to TRBD1 (5 bases). CDR1 is MNHEY and CDR2 is SVGAGI in the germline V gene. V lost 0 bases and J 6 bases, leaving 16 bases between the germline ends. The CDR3 runs 16 residues. The CDR3 region has the DNA TGTGCCAGCAGTTACTCGACAGCCCCTTGGTCGGATACGCAGTATTTT. This translates into CASSYSTAPWSDTQYF.

Only a few counts were recorded for this clonotype. The chain is built from TRBV12-3 or TRBV12-4 and TRBJ2-3; TRBD2 matches at 8 bases. The CDR3 is 17 amino acids. Losses at the gene ends were 5 bases for V and 3 bases for J; bases not matched to a gene: 13. The CDR3 is CASSATGTRVGTDTQYF. CDR3 bases: TGTGCCAGCAGTGCTACCGGGACTAGGGTAGGGACAGATACGCAGTATTTT.